These T cell receptor beta chains were read from a single sample in a study of vaccination effects on CD4 cells after COVID-19. These receptors have no known antigen. Some clones are missing from TCRdb's copy, which holds only in-frame ones; the method was immunoSEQ multiplex PCR. The table shows 25,000 to 35,000 clones, with 74% occurring only once. The sequences come from CD4+ T cells from PBMCs cultured without peptide, collected after COVID-19 vaccination. The receptors shown here come from a human donor who received a COVID-19 vaccine. The CDR3 runs from the conserved cysteine through the conserved F or W. Each record gives: clone size, V gene, CDR3 length, J gene, D gene, CDR3 protein, CDR3 DNA. D genes are given only for firm matches. Clone size, where shown, is once, few, many, or a class for clones that have expanded.

NA	TRBV5-1	15	TRBJ2-1	TRBD1	CASSSKLQGAGEQFF	TGCGCCAGCAGCTCAAAACTACAGGGGGCGGGGGAGCAGTTCTTC
once	TRBV27	15	TRBJ1-1	NA	CASSPYLTANTEAFF	TGTGCCAGCAGTCCCTATTTGACAGCGAACACTGAAGCTTTCTTT
NA	TRBV28	15	TRBJ2-5	TRBD1	CASSFDRGIQETQYF	TGTGCCAGCAGTTTTGACAGGGGAATCCAAGAGACCCAGTACTTC
NA	TRBV3-1/TRBV3-2	15	TRBJ1-5	NA	CASSPSWEGGPPQHF	TGTGCCAGCAGCCCGTCGTGGGAGGGGGGTCCGCCCCAGCATTTT
NA	TRBV10-2	17	TRBJ2-1	NA	CASHDLWARRSRNEQFF	TGCGCCAGTCACGACTTGTGGGCTAGAAGGAGCCGCAATGAGCAGTTCTTC
once	TRBV6-1	15	TRBJ1-2	NA	CASSEGTVTFKGYTF	TGTGCCAGCAGTGAAGGGACAGTAACGTTTAAGGGCTACACCTTC
NA	TRBV30	14	TRBJ2-7	TRBD2	CAWSTGLAGAGRNF	TGTGCCTGGAGCACGGGACTAGCGGGGGCCGGGCGGAACTTC
once	TRBV20-1	12	TRBJ1-2	NA	CSASEGLSGYTF	TGCAGTGCTAGTGAGGGGCTGAGTGGCTACACCTTC
NA	TRBV10-3	13	TRBJ1-1	NA	CAISGAGNTEAFF	TGTGCCATCAGTGGGGCAGGGAACACTGAAGCTTTCTTT
NA	TRBV30	14	TRBJ2-2	NA	CAWSVIREHGELFF	TGTGCCTGGAGTGTTATCAGGGAGCACGGGGAGCTGTTTTTT
NA	TRBV6-1	15	TRBJ1-6	NA	CASSEGGGFYSPLHF	TGTGCCAGCAGTGAAGGAGGAGGGTTTTATTCACCCCTCCACTTT
few	TRBV12-3/TRBV12-4	13	TRBJ1-6	NA	CASSRQIDSPLHF	TGTGCCAGCAGTCGCCAGATAGATTCACCCCTCCACTTT
NA	TRBV30	15	TRBJ2-7	TRBD1	CAWSVETGGSYEQYF	TGTGCCTGGAGCGTTGAGACAGGGGGATCCTACGAGCAGTACTTC
NA	TRBV19	18	TRBJ1-5	TRBD1	CASKHRGGQGGSNQPQHF	TGTGCCAGTAAACACCGCGGGGGACAGGGTGGGAGCAATCAGCCCCAGCATTTT
NA	TRBV11-2	13	TRBJ1-2	NA	CASTQEGNYGYTF	TGTGCCAGCACCCAGGAGGGAAACTATGGCTACACCTTC
NA	TRBV7-8	18	TRBJ2-2	TRBD2	CASSFSLLGGSNTGELFF	TGTGCCAGCAGCTTTAGTCTGTTGGGGGGGTCGAACACCGGGGAGCTGTTTTTT
few	TRBV18	13	TRBJ2-1	NA	CASSPGGPNEQFF	TGTGCCAGCTCACCCGGGGGGCCCAATGAGCAGTTCTTC
NA	TRBV5-8	14	TRBJ1-2	NA	CASSPNSRNYGYTF	TGTGCCAGCAGCCCGAACTCTAGAAATTATGGCTACACCTTC
NA	TRBV24-1	17	TRBJ2-5	TRBD2	CATSGRLGLAGGETQYF	TGTGCCACCAGTGGTAGACTTGGACTAGCGGGAGGAGAGACCCAGTACTTC
once	TRBV5-1	16	TRBJ2-1	TRBD1	CASSLGIQGRYNEQFF	TGCGCCAGCAGCTTGGGAATACAGGGGAGATACAATGAGCAGTTCTTC
NA	TRBV19	10	TRBJ2-2	NA	CASICGELFF	TGTGCCAGTATTTGCGGGGAGCTGTTTTTT
once	TRBV6-5	12	TRBJ2-7	NA	CASRATSYEQYF	TGTGCCAGCAGAGCAACCTCCTACGAGCAGTACTTC
few	TRBV7-9	13	TRBJ1-2	NA	CASSRNTRGGYTF	TGTGCCAGCAGCCGAAATACTAGGGGGGGCTACACCTTC
NA	TRBV30	14	TRBJ2-1	TRBD2	CAWEGAGDYNEQFF	TGTGCCTGGGAGGGAGCGGGAGACTACAATGAGCAGTTCTTC
few	TRBV6-1	16	TRBJ1-2	NA	CASSEAFAEANYGYTF	TGTGCCAGCAGTGAAGCGTTCGCGGAAGCTAACTATGGCTACACCTTC
once	TRBV3-1/TRBV3-2	15	TRBJ1-2	NA	CASTPTSGVLGGYTF	TGTGCCAGCACTCCCACCTCTGGAGTCCTAGGGGGCTACACCTTC
NA	TRBV7-3	14	TRBJ2-3	NA	CASSLADLTDTQYF	TGTGCCAGCAGCTTAGCGGACCTCACAGATACGCAGTATTTT
NA	TRBV9	21	TRBJ1-5	TRBD1	CASSVTSQGAASPNSNQPQHF	TGTGCCAGCAGCGTAACATCACAGGGGGCCGCTTCACCGAATAGCAATCAGCCCCAGCATTTT
NA	TRBV2	15	TRBJ1-4	TRBD1	CASSSQGAANEKLFF	TGTGCCAGCAGTTCACAGGGGGCGGCTAATGAAAAACTGTTTTTT
NA	TRBV19	11	TRBJ1-4	NA	CASSTGEKLFF	TGTGCCAGTAGTACAGGCGAAAAACTGTTTTTT
NA	TRBV9	15	TRBJ2-1	TRBD2	CASSAAGTSRNEQFF	TGTGCCAGCAGCGCCGCCGGGACTAGCAGGAATGAGCAGTTCTTC
NA	TRBV19	15	TRBJ1-2	NA	CASSMKLGGRAGYTF	TGTGCCAGTAGTATGAAGCTTGGGGGCAGAGCTGGCTACACCTTC
NA	TRBV13	15	TRBJ1-2	TRBD1	CASSFFRQDRYGYTF	TGTGCCAGCAGCTTTTTCCGCCAGGACAGGTATGGCTACACCTTC
few	TRBV6-2/TRBV6-3	16	TRBJ2-3	NA	CASSYPSFRGTDTQYF	TGTGCCAGCAGTTACCCAAGCTTTCGGGGCACAGATACGCAGTATTTT
NA	TRBV30	13	TRBJ1-2	TRBD1	CAWEQGANPGYTF	TGTGCCTGGGAACAGGGGGCGAATCCTGGCTACACCTTC
NA	TRBV5-4	15	TRBJ2-7	NA	CASRKFGQQTYEQYF	TGTGCCAGCAGGAAATTCGGACAGCAAACCTACGAGCAGTACTTC
NA	TRBV30	15	TRBJ1-5	TRBD1	CAWSGDRETNQPQHF	TGTGCCTGGAGTGGGGACAGGGAGACGAATCAGCCCCAGCATTTT
NA	TRBV21-1	16	TRBJ1-1	NA	CASSKRDRGLGTEAFF	TGTGCCAGCAGCAAAAGGGACAGGGGACTGGGCACTGAAGCTTTCTTT
NA	TRBV19	15	TRBJ1-5	NA	CASSPDRLSNQPQHF	TGTGCCAGTAGTCCAGACAGGCTGTCAAATCAGCCCCAGCATTTT
NA	TRBV5-6	17	TRBJ2-6	TRBD2	CASRGLAENSGANVLTF	TGTGCCAGCAGGGGACTAGCGGAAAATTCTGGGGCCAACGTCCTGACTTTC
NA	TRBV5-1	14	TRBJ2-7	NA	CASSLAGTGYEQYF	TGCGCCAGCAGCTTGGCTGGAACCGGCTACGAGCAGTACTTC
once	TRBV5-1	14	TRBJ1-1	TRBD1	CASSVQGAIAEAFF	TGCGCCAGCAGCGTCCAGGGGGCTATCGCTGAAGCTTTCTTT
NA	TRBV15	13	TRBJ1-1	NA	CATSRITGSSAFF	TGTGCCACCAGCAGGATAACAGGGTCGTCCGCTTTCTTT
few	TRBV10-3	13	TRBJ1-1	NA	CAISRSPDTEAFF	TGTGCCATCAGTCGATCTCCGGACACTGAAGCTTTCTTT
NA	TRBV27	15	TRBJ1-1	TRBD1	CASWRTGGKNTEAFF	TGTGCCAGCTGGCGGACAGGGGGAAAGAACACTGAAGCTTTCTTT
NA	TRBV27	15	TRBJ2-7	TRBD1	CASSFATGGSYEQYF	TGTGCCAGCAGTTTCGCGACAGGGGGATCCTACGAGCAGTACTTC
NA	TRBV5-1	15	TRBJ1-1	NA	CASSLEWTVGTEAFF	TGCGCCAGCAGCTTGGAGTGGACAGTGGGAACTGAAGCTTTCTTT
NA	TRBV7-2	17	TRBJ2-3	TRBD2	CASTPGASGGSTDTQYF	TGTGCCAGCACCCCAGGGGCTAGCGGGGGAAGCACAGATACGCAGTATTTT
NA	TRBV18	15	TRBJ2-1	NA	CASSPTPGFYNEQFF	TGTGCCAGCTCACCCACGCCAGGGTTCTACAATGAGCAGTTCTTC
NA	TRBV6-2/TRBV6-3	12	TRBJ1-1	NA	CASSTGPHEAFF	TGTGCCAGCAGCACAGGACCCCATGAAGCTTTCTTT
NA	TRBV2	13	TRBJ2-1	NA	CASNPIRGAEQFF	TGTGCCAGCAACCCGATCCGGGGGGCTGAGCAGTTCTTC
NA	TRBV3-1/TRBV3-2	15	TRBJ2-1	TRBD2	CASSRTSGGGNEQFF	TGTGCCAGCAGCCGAACTAGCGGGGGGGGGAATGAGCAGTTCTTC
NA	TRBV5-1	14	TRBJ1-4	NA	CASSPGGGNEKLFF	TGCGCCAGCAGCCCGGGGGGAGGAAATGAAAAACTGTTTTTT
few	TRBV24-1	13	TRBJ1-5	NA	CATSVGWNQPQHF	TGTGCCACCAGTGTCGGTTGGAATCAGCCCCAGCATTTT
NA	TRBV30	13	TRBJ2-7	NA	CAWSGMGPGEQYF	TGTGCCTGGAGTGGGATGGGGCCGGGCGAGCAGTACTTC
few	TRBV19	15	TRBJ1-2	TRBD1	CASSIPDRSNYGYTF	TGTGCCAGTAGTATCCCGGACAGGTCCAACTATGGCTACACCTTC
NA	TRBV10-2	14	TRBJ1-4	NA	CASGTDRINEKLFF	TGCGCCAGCGGAACAGACAGGATTAATGAAAAACTGTTTTTT
NA	TRBV2	14	TRBJ2-3	TRBD1	CASRGQGPTDTQYF	TGTGCCAGCAGGGGACAGGGGCCCACAGATACGCAGTATTTT
NA	TRBV27	15	TRBJ1-1	NA	CASSLSPGFDTEAFF	TGTGCCAGCAGTTTATCGCCGGGGTTTGACACTGAAGCTTTCTTT